The present T cell receptor (beta chain) was sequenced within a study of T cells in Graves' hyperthyroidism and ophthalmopathy. General observations from the study: Among thyroid clonotypes expanded above 0.001, most also appeared in blood. Before onset, by a median of around 6.1 months, the model predicted ophthalmopathy.

Deletions cut 5 bases from V and 9 bases from J, with 20 bases between. Looked up from germline, CDR1 is DFQATT and CDR2 is SNEGSKA (reference sequence). This CDR3 region has 14 residues. Ophthalmopathy cases met thresholds of Clinical Activity Score at least 3, NOSPECS grade at least 4 and duration under 3 months. Exclusion of a patient resulted from uncontrolled infection, other autoimmune disease, pregnancy or lactation. This clonotype was seen only a few times. Its antigen remains unknown. Researchers amplified the TCR beta CDR3 regions from RNA transcripts. HTBI primers were employed in a first-round RT-PCR of the TCR CDR3. TCRdb reprocessed the multiplex PCR reads with MiXCR, giving one entry per CDR3 protein. The data show more than 350,000 distinct CDR3 sequences, with 12% to 15% seen just once and roughly a fifth held by the top ten.

The sequence came from a woman aged 60-75 years with Graves' ophthalmopathy. Sequenced material: blood. The chain carries TRBV20-1 and TRBJ2-1, with D maybe TRBD2 (5 bases). The CDR3 sequence is CSAPRWASSTEQFF. The CDR3 DNA reads as TGCAGTGCTCCCCGATGGGCTAGCTCAACTGAGCAGTTCTTC.